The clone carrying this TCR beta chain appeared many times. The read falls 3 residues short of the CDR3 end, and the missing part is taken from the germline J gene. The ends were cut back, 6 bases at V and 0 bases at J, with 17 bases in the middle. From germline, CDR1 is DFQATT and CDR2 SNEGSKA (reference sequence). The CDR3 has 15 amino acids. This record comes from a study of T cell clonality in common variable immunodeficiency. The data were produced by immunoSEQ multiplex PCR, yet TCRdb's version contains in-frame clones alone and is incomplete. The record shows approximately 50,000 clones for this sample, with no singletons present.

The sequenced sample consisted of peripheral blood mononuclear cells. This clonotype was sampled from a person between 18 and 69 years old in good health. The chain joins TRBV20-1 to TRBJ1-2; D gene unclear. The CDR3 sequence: CSATVGVVANYGYTF. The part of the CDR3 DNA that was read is TGCAGTGCAACCGTGGGCGTGGTAGCTAACTATGGC.